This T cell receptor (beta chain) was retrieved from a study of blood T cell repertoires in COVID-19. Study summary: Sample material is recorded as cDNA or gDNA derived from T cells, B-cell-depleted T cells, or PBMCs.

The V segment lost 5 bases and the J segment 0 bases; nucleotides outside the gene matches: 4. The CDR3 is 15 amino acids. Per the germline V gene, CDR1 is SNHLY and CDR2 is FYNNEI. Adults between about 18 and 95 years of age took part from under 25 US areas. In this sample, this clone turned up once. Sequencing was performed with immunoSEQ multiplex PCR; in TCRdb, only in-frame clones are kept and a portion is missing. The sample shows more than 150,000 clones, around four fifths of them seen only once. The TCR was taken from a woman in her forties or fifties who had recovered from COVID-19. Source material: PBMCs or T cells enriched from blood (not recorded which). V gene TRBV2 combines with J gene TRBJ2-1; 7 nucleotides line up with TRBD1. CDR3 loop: CASSLPGGSYNEQFF. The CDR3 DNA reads TGTGCCAGCAGTCTTCCAGGGGGCTCCTACAATGAGCAGTTCTTC.